This T cell receptor (beta chain) appears in the sequencing data of a study of a mutant IDH1 vaccine in newly diagnosed glioma. Study-wide background: In weeks 1, 3, 5, 7, 11, 15, 19 and 23, patients were immunized, eight times in all. Either 4-6 weeks after radiotherapy alone or alongside temozolomide, vaccination was begun. Patients arrived already treated with radiotherapy, temozolomide, or both, most having had both.

Comments on this clone: What it binds is unknown.

From germline, CDR1 is SGDLS and CDR2 YYNGEE. V lost 0 bases and J 3 bases, leaving 10 bases between the germline ends. The CDR3 consists of 15 residues. Here immunoSEQ multiplex PCR was the method, and the copy in TCRdb shows in-frame clones only, minus some. The sample consists of roughly 110,000 clones, 85% to 90% of them appearing once. The sample's time point: week 11, during vaccination. Vaccination comprised doses that each held 300 ug of mutant IDH1 20-mer peptide, plus topical imiquimod. Overall study findings and caveats: In approximately 92% of patients, immune responses induced by the vaccine occurred.

The rearrangement links TRBV9 to TRBJ2-1; D is uncertain. This clonotype was sampled from a woman aged 50 to 65 with glioma. This material consisted of PBMCs, taken from a glioma patient whose treatment included an IDH1 peptide vaccine. The CDR3 protein is CASSVGLGNYNEQFF. The CDR3, as DNA: TGTGCCAGCAGCGTAGGTTTAGGGAACTACAATGAGCAGTTCTTC.